This T cell receptor (beta chain) originates from a study of CD8 T cells in ankylosing spondylitis. Study-level results: There was a TCR beta motif, made of several highly homologous variants, that appeared characteristic of ankylosing spondylitis blood.

TCRdb reprocessed the 5' RACE reads with MiXCR, giving one entry per CDR3 protein. Among about 160,000 distinct CDR3 sequences listed, more than 40% were seen once. Ten or more counts support this clonotype. Its antigen remains unknown. This CDR3 region has 18 residues. In germline, CDR1 is SGHRS, CDR2 YFSETQ. Trimming at V came to 4 bases and at J to 3 bases, leaving 11 bases not matched to a gene. The chain employs TRBV5-1 and TRBJ2-7; 15 positions match TRBD2. The TCR was taken from a male donor with ankylosing spondylitis. Sequencing was carried out using synovial fluid, either unsorted or a sorted T cell fraction (not recorded which). CDR3 in amino acids: CASSLGTGLAGGYYEQYF. The CDR3 nucleotides read TGCGCCAGCAGCCTTGGGACGGGACTAGCGGGAGGCTACTACGAGCAGTACTTC. The variable domain in full, completed from reference TRBV5-1 and TRBJ2-7, reads KAGVTQTPRYLIKTRGQQVTLSCSPISGHRSVSWYQQTPGQGLQFLFEYFSETQRNKGNFPGRFSGRQFSNSRSEMNVSTLELGDSALYLCASSLGTGLAGGYYEQYFGPGTRLTVT.